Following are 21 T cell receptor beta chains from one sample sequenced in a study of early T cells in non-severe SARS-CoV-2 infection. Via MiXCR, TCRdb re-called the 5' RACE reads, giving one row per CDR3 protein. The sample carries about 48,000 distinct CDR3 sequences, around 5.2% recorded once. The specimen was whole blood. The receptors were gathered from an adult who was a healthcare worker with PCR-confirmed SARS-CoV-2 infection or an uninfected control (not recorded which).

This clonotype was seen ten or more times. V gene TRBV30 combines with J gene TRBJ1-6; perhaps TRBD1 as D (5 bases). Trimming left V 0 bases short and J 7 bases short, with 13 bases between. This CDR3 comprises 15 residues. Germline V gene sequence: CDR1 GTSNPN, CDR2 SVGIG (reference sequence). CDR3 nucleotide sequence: TGTGCCTGGAGTGTAGCGCACGGGGGGAATTCACCCCTCCACTTT. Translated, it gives CAWSVAHGGNSPLHF.

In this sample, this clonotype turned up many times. CDR3 coding DNA: TGCAGCGTTGATGGTCAGGCAGGGAGGGCCTATGGCTACACCTTC. Amino acid sequence: CSVDGQAGRAYGYTF. V gene TRBV29-1 combines with J gene TRBJ1-2, with D perhaps TRBD1 (5 bases). V lost 3 bases, J lost 4 bases, and 18 bases lay in between. CDR3 size: 15 residues. Germline CDR1 is SQVTM and CDR2 is ANQGSEA.

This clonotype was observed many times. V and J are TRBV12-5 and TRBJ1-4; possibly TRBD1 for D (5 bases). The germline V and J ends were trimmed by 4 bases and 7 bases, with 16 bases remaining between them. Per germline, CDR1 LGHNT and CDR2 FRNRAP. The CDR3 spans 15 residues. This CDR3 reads CASGSTDTGGEKLFF. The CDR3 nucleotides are TGTGCTAGTGGTTCTACAGACACAGGCGGTGAAAAACTGTTTTTT.

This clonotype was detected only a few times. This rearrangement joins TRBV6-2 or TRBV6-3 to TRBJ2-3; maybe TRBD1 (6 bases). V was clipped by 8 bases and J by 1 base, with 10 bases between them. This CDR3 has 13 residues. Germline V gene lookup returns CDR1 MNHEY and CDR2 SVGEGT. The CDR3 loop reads CASSRQGTDTQYF. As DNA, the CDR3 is TGTGCCAGCTCCCGACAGGGCACAGATACGCAGTATTTT.

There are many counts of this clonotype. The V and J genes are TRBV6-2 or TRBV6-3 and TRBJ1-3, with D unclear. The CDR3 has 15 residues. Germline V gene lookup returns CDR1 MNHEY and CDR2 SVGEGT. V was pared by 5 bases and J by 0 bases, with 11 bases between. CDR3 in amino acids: CASSRADFSGNTIYF. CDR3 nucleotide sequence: TGTGCCAGCAGTCGAGCAGACTTCTCTGGAAACACCATATATTTT.

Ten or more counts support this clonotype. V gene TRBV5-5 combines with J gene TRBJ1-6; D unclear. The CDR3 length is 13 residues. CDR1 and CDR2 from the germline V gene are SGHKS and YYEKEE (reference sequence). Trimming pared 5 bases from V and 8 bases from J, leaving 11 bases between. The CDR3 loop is CASSPIADSPLHF. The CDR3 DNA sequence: TGTGCCAGCAGTCCTATAGCCGATTCACCCCTCCACTTT.

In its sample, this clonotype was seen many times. CDR3 coding DNA: TGTGCCAGCAGCCCGACAGGGTCCTATAATTCACCCCTCCACTTT. It is translated as CASSPTGSYNSPLHF. V and J are TRBV5-4 and TRBJ1-6; the match to TRBD1 covers 7 bases. The CDR3 is 15 amino acids. Germline lookup yields CDR1 SGHNT and CDR2 YYREEE (reference sequence). With 4 bases clipped from V and 1 base from J, the junction kept 2 bases outside the gene matches. Combining the CDR3 with reference TRBV5-4 and TRBJ1-6 gives the whole variable domain ETGVTQSPTHLIKTRGQQVTLRCSSQSGHNTVSWYQQALGQGPQFIFQYYREEENGRGNFPPRFSGLQFPNYSSELNVNALELDDSALYLCASSPTGSYNSPLHFGNGTRLTVT.

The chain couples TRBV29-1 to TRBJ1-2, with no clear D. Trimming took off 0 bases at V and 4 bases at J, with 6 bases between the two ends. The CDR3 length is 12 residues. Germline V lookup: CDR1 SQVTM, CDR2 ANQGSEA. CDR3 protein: CSVEEGFYGYTF. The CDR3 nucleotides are TGCAGCGTTGAAGAGGGGTTCTATGGCTACACCTTC.

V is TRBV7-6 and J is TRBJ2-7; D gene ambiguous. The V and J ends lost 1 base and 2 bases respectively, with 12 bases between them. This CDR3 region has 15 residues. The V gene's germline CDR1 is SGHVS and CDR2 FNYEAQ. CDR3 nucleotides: TGTGCCAGCAGCTTAGTTACGGAGAGAACCTACGAGCAGTACTTC. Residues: CASSLVTERTYEQYF.

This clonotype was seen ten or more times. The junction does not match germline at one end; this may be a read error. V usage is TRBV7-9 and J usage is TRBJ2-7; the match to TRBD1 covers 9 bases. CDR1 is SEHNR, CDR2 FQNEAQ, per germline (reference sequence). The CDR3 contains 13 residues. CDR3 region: CAISRDREYEQYF. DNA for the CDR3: TGTGCCATCAGCCGGGACAGGGAATACGAGCAGTACTTC.

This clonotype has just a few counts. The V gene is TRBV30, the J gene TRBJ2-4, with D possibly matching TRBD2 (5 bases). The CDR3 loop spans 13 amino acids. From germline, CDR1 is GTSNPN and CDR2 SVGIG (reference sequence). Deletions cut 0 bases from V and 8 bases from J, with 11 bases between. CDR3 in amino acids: CAWSVGPGYIQYF. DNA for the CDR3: TGTGCCTGGAGTGTAGGGCCGGGATACATTCAGTACTTC.

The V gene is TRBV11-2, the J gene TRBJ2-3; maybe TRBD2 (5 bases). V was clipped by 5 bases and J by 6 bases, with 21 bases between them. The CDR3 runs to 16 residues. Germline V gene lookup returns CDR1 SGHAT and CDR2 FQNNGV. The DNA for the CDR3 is TGTGCCAGCAGCCCGCACCCGGGCTCAGCGGCCGATACGCAGTATTTT. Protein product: CASSPHPGSAADTQYF.

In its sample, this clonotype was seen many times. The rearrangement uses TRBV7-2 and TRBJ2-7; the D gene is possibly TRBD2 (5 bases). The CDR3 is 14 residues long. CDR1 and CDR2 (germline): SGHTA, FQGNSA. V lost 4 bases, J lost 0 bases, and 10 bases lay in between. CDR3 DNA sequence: TGTGCCAGCAGCTCATCCGGGATCTCCTACGAGCAGTACTTC. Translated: CASSSSGISYEQYF. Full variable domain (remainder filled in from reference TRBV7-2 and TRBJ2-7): GAGVSQSPSNKVTEKGKDVELRCDPISGHTALYWYRQSLGQGLEFLIYFQGNSAPDKSGLPSDRFSAERTGGSVSTLTIQRTQQEDSAVYLCASSSSGISYEQYFGPGTRLTVT.

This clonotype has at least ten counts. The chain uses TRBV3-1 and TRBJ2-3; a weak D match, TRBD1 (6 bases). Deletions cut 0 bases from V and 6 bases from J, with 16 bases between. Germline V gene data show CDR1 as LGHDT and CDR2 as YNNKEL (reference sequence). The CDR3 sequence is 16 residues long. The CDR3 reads CASSQEFGTRTDTQYF. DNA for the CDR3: TGTGCCAGCAGCCAAGAATTTGGGACAAGGACGGATACGCAGTATTTT.

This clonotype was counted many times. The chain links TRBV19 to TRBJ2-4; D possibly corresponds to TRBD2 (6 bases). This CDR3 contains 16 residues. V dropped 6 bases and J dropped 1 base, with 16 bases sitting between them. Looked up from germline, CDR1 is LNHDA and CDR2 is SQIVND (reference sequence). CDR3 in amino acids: CASSYSGRGAKNIQYF. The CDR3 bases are TGTGCCAGTAGCTATTCCGGACGGGGGGCCAAAAACATTCAGTACTTC. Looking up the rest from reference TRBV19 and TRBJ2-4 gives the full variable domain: DGGITQSPKYLFRKEGQNVTLSCEQNLNHDAMYWYRQDPGQGLRLIYYSQIVNDFQKGDIAEGYSVSREKKESFPLTVTSAQKNPTAFYLCASSYSGRGAKNIQYFGAGTRLSVL.

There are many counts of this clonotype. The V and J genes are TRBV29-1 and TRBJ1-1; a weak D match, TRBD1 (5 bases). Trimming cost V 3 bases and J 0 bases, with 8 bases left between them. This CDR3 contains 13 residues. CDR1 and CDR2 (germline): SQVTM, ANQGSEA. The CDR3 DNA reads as TGCAGCGTTGATCAGGGTATGAACACTGAAGCTTTCTTT. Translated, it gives CSVDQGMNTEAFF.

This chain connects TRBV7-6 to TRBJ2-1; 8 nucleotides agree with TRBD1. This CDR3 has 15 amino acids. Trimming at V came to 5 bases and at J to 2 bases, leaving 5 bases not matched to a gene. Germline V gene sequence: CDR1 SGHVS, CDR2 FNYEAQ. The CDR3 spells CASSLRQGPYNEQFF. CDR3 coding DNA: TGTGCCAGCAGCCTCAGACAGGGGCCCTACAATGAGCAGTTCTTC.

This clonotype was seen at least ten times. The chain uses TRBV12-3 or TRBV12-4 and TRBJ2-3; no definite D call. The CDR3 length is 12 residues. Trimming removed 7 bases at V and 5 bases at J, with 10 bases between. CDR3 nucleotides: TGTGCCAGCAACAAGGACGGAGATACGCAGTATTTT. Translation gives CASNKDGDTQYF.

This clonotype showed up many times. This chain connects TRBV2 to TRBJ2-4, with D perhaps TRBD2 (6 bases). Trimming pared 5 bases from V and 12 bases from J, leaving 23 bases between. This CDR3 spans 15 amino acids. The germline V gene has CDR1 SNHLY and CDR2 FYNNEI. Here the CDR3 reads CASSPQTAQDYSQYF. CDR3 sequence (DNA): TGTGCCAGCAGTCCCCAGACAGCGCAGGACTACTCTCAGTACTTC.

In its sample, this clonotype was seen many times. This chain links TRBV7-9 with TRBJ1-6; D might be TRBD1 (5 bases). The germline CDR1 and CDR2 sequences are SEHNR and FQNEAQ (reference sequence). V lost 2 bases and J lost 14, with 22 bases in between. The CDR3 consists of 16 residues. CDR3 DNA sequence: TGTGCCAGCAGCTTACGGATGATGTCAGGGTTTCCCTCCCTCCACTTT. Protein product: CASSLRMMSGFPSLHF.

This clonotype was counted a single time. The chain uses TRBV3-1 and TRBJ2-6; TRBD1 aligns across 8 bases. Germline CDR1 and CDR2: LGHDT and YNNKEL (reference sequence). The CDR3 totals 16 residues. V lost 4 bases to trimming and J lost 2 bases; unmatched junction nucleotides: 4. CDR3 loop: CASSRQGSAGANVLTF. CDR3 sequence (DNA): TGTGCCAGCAGCCGACAGGGGAGCGCTGGGGCCAACGTCCTGACTTTC.